A single sample gave rise to the 14 T cell receptor beta chains below, sequenced in a study of regulatory T cells in long-lasting Graves disease. For TCR beta, libraries came from iRepertoire HTBI primers and Arm-PCR of CDR3 regions. TCRdb redid the calling of the multiplex PCR reads with MiXCR, one entry per CDR3 protein. The table shows more than 350,000 distinct CDR3 sequences, with more than 13% occurring only once. Time point defined: newly diagnosed GD, antithyroid drugs for less than 3 months. After RNA was extracted from PBMCs, the TCR library was made from it. The sample also formed part of further work on T cells in Graves' hyperthyroidism and ophthalmopathy.

Material: peripheral blood mononuclear cells (PBMCs), obtained at new diagnosis, from a patient treated with antithyroid drugs. The receptors come from a woman aged 30 to 39 with Graves disease.

There are a few counts of this clonotype. This chain connects TRBV5-6 to TRBJ1-1; weak D call: TRBD1 (6 bases). Trimming removed 7 bases from V and 1 base from J, with 17 bases in between. The length of the CDR3 is 15 residues. The germline V gene encodes CDR1 SGHDT and CDR2 YYEEEE. The CDR3 DNA reads as TGTGCCAGCCGATTTCGAGGGACACAGAACACTGAAGCTTTCTTT. As protein: CASRFRGTQNTEAFF.

The V call is TRBV5-6, the J call TRBJ2-3; no clear D. There are 14 residues in the CDR3. Deletions cut 2 bases from V and 1 base from J, with 8 bases between. CDR1 and CDR2 (germline): SGHDT, YYEEEE. The CDR3 is CASSFIFGTDTQYF. CDR3 sequence (DNA): TGTGCCAGCAGCTTCATTTTCGGCACAGATACGCAGTATTTT.

Ten or more counts support this clonotype. CDR3 DNA: TGCAGTGCTCTCGCCTTCAGGGGGGACTATGGCTACACCTTC. Translated, it gives CSALAFRGDYGYTF. The chain has TRBV20-1 and TRBJ1-2; 7 nucleotides match TRBD1. The germline CDR1 and CDR2 sequences are DFQATT and SNEGSKA (reference sequence). This CDR3 spans 14 amino acids. J gave up 3 bases and V 5 bases, and 9 bases lay outside the gene matches.

This clonotype was found many times. V and J are TRBV12-3 or TRBV12-4 and TRBJ2-7; TRBD2 might be the D (6 bases). The V gene lost 5 bases and the J gene lost 0 bases, with 14 bases spanning the gap. This CDR3 comprises 15 residues. The CDR3 nucleotides read TGTGCCAGCAGTGGAGACGGGGGATCCTCCTACGAGCAGTACTTC. Residues: CASSGDGGSSYEQYF.

This clonotype came up a few times. In DNA form, the CDR3 reads TGTGCCTGGAGACTAGCGGGAGTAGGTAGCACAGATACGCAGTATTTT. Protein product: CAWRLAGVGSTDTQYF. The genes are TRBV30 and TRBJ2-3; 11 bases are shared with TRBD2. Unmatched junction bases numbered 5, after V lost 3 bases and J lost 0 bases. The CDR3 loop spans 16 amino acids. The germline V gene encodes CDR1 GTSNPN and CDR2 SVGIG (reference sequence).

This clonotype came up many times. This chain joins TRBV18 and TRBJ1-4; no reliable D call. The germline CDR1 and CDR2 sequences are KGHSH and LQKENI. The CDR3 is 15 amino acids. With 6 bases removed from V and 3 bases from J, the gap between germline ends came to 14 bases. CDR3 DNA: TGTGCCAGCTCGCGTATACAGCAGTCTAATGAAAAACTGTTTTTT. Translating gives CASSRIQQSNEKLFF.

About this clonotype itself: The missing conserved phenylalanine or tryptophan at the end of this CDR3 makes a read error likely. V is TRBV28 and J is TRBJ2-1; 9 positions match TRBD1. Germline CDR1 and CDR2: MDHEN and SYDVKM. This CDR3 spans 15 amino acids. Losses at the gene ends were 6 bases for V and 2 bases for J; bases not matched to a gene: 5. The CDR3 loop reads CASRYYRGPYNEQFL. The CDR3, as DNA: TGTGCCAGCAGATACTACAGGGGGCCCTACAATGAGCAGTTCCTC.

J is TRBJ2-1 and V is TRBV11-2; 15 nucleotides agree with TRBD2. The V gene end was trimmed by 1 base and the J gene end by 8 bases; junction bases not matched to a gene: 15. This CDR3 contains 20 residues. From germline, CDR1 is SGHAT and CDR2 FQNNGV. This CDR3 reads CASSLVPGLAGGGVVDEQFF. The CDR3 region has the DNA TGTGCCAGCAGCTTAGTCCCGGGACTAGCGGGAGGCGGGGTAGTAGATGAGCAGTTCTTC. Variable domain in full (rest from reference TRBV11-2 and TRBJ2-1): EAGVAQSPRYKIIEKRQSVAFWCNPISGHATLYWYQQILGQGPKLLIQFQNNGVVDDSQLPKDRFSAERLKGVDSTLKIQPAKLEDSAVYLCASSLVPGLAGGGVVDEQFFGPGTRLTVL.

This clonotype was counted at least ten times. This chain links TRBV18 with TRBJ2-7, with unresolved D. Germline CDR1 and CDR2: KGHSH and LQKENI. Trimming cost V 3 bases and J 3 bases, with 15 bases left between them. CDR3 length: 15 residues. In DNA form, the CDR3 reads TGTGCCAGCTCACCCGTGATCAATGGGCTCTACGAGCAGTACTTC. Translated, it gives CASSPVINGLYEQYF. The whole variable domain, remainder taken from reference TRBV18 and TRBJ2-7, is NAGVMQNPRHLVRRRGQEARLRCSPMKGHSHVYWYRQLPEEGLKFMVYLQKENIIDESGMPKERFSAEFPKEGPSILRIQQVVRGDSAAYFCASSPVINGLYEQYFGPGTRLTVT.

This clonotype was observed at least ten times. V usage is TRBV14 and J usage is TRBJ2-7, with 7 bases lining up with TRBD2. Germline CDR1 and CDR2: SGHDN and FVKESK. Germline trimming cut 4 bases from V and 2 bases from J; bases unmatched to any gene: 8. The CDR3 covers 15 residues. The CDR3 loop is CASSPGWRETYEQYF. The CDR3 bases are TGTGCCAGCAGCCCTGGCTGGCGGGAGACCTACGAGCAGTACTTC.

V and J are TRBV7-3 and TRBJ2-7, with 12 bases matching TRBD1. Germline CDR1 and CDR2: SGHTA and FQGTGA. CDR3 size: 16 residues. The trim removed 6 bases at V and 1 base at J, leaving 7 bases unmatched. As DNA, the CDR3 is TGTGCCAGCAGACCCGGGACAGGGGGCCGGTCCTACGAGCAGTACTTC. This sequence encodes CASRPGTGGRSYEQYF.

This clonotype has more than one count but fewer than ten. The CDR3 bases are TGCGCCAGCAGCTTGGCTGGGGGAGAGGGAGGCGAGCAGTACTTC. Residues: CASSLAGGEGGEQYF. This chain uses TRBV5-1 with TRBJ2-7, with D tentatively TRBD2 (6 bases). Germline V CDR1 and CDR2: SGHRS, YFSETQ. V lost 0 bases to trimming and J lost 6 bases, with 16 bases between them. The CDR3 length is 15 residues.

Only a few counts were recorded for this clonotype. The chain carries TRBV10-3 and TRBJ2-3; 9 bases are a match to TRBD2. CDR3 length: 14 residues. Germline-derived CDR1 and CDR2 are ENHRY and SYGVKD. Trimming took 5 bases from V and 4 from J; bases not matched to a gene: 4. Here the CDR3 DNA reads TGTGCCATCAGTATGGGACTAGCAGCAGATACGCAGTATTTT. Its translation is CAISMGLAADTQYF.

A few counts support this clonotype. An end of the junction does not agree with germline; a read error may underlie this. The chain uses TRBV7-9 and TRBJ2-3; TRBD1 might be the D (5 bases). This CDR3 region has 12 residues. The germline gives CDR1 SEHNR, CDR2 FQNEAQ (reference sequence). The DNA for the CDR3 is TGTGCCAGCAGCTTAAGCACAGGTACGCAGTATTTT. Encoded protein: CASSLSTGTQYF. Full variable domain (outside the CDR3, taken from reference TRBV7-9 and TRBJ2-3): DTGVSQNPRHKITKRGQNVTFRCDPISEHNRLYWYRQTLGQGPEFLTYFQNEAQLEKSRLLSDRFSAERPKGSFSTLEIQRTEQGDSAMYLCASSLSTGTQYFGPGTRLTVL.